These 10 T cell receptor beta chains came from one sample sequenced in a study of blood T cell repertoires in COVID-19. Sequencing was performed with immunoSEQ multiplex PCR; in TCRdb, only in-frame clones are kept and a portion is missing. In the table there are 350,000 to 550,000 clones, roughly nine tenths of which are singletons. The specimen sequenced was PBMCs or T cells enriched from blood (not recorded which). The receptor source for this set is a young man who had recovered from COVID-19.

This rearrangement joins TRBV7-9 to TRBJ2-3; perhaps TRBD1 as D (6 bases). From germline, CDR1 is SEHNR and CDR2 FQNEAQ (reference sequence). This CDR3 contains 14 residues. Trimming cost V 5 bases and J 5 bases, with 14 bases left between them. CDR3 nucleotides: TGTGCCAGCAGCAAACAGGGCTTCGGAGATACGCAGTATTTT. Protein product: CASSKQGFGDTQYF.

The V gene is TRBV7-2, the J gene TRBJ2-4, with TRBD2 matching over 8 bases. V shed 8 bases and J 3 bases; nucleotides not matched to a gene: 6. The CDR3 contains 14 residues. Germline V gene data show CDR1 as SGHTA and CDR2 as FQGNSA. In nucleotides, the CDR3 is TGTGCCAGCCGGGAGGGGGGAATCAAAAACATTCAGTACTTC. As protein: CASREGGIKNIQYF.

The rearrangement uses TRBV2 and TRBJ1-4; 10 positions agree with TRBD1. This CDR3 contains 15 residues. Germline V gene lookup returns CDR1 SNHLY and CDR2 FYNNEI. The J segment lost 4 bases and the V segment lost 7 bases, leaving 6 bases of the junction unmatched. As DNA, the CDR3 is TGTGCCAGCACCGCCGGGACAGGGGTTAATGAAAAACTGTTTTTT. This codes for CASTAGTGVNEKLFF.

The CDR3: CASSSQGAGGANVLTF. The DNA of the CDR3 is TGCGCCAGCAGCTCTCAGGGGGCGGGTGGGGCCAACGTCCTGACTTTC. The chain carries TRBV5-1 and TRBJ2-6, with TRBD1 identical over 8 bases. Germline V gives CDR1 SGHRS, CDR2 YFSETQ. The V and J ends lost 3 bases and 3 bases, in that order; junction bases with no gene match: 5. CDR3 length: 16 amino acids.

This chain links TRBV5-6 with TRBJ1-2; 7 nucleotides match TRBD1. The germline V gene encodes CDR1 SGHDT and CDR2 YYEEEE. V gave up 4 bases and J gave up 6 bases; unmatched junction bases: 15. This CDR3 comprises 16 residues. CDR3 loop: CASSGISTQGVHGYTF. The CDR3 region has the DNA TGTGCCAGCAGCGGAATATCAACCCAGGGGGTGCATGGCTACACCTTC.

This chain links TRBV5-1 with TRBJ2-6; 7 nucleotides align to TRBD1. This CDR3 contains 17 residues. CDR1 and CDR2 (germline): SGHRS, YFSETQ. Unmatched junction bases numbered 9, after V lost 4 bases and J lost 2 bases. The CDR3 sequence is CASSLDHGTAGANVLTF. As DNA, the CDR3 is TGCGCCAGCAGCCTAGACCATGGGACAGCTGGGGCCAACGTCCTGACTTTC.

This clone was recorded once. This chain connects TRBV6-2 or TRBV6-3 to TRBJ2-1; D not resolved. V was cut by 2 bases and J by 5 bases, with 7 bases left in between. Germline CDR1 MNHEY, CDR2 SVGEGT. CDR3 length equals 13 residues. As DNA, the CDR3 is TGTGCCAGCAGTTACGGCGGCAACAATGAGCAGTTCTTC. Its translation: CASSYGGNNEQFF.

This chain uses TRBV28 with TRBJ2-7, with 10 nucleotides matching TRBD1. Trimming took 6 bases from V and 2 from J; bases not matched to a gene: 7. Looked up from germline, CDR1 is MDHEN and CDR2 is SYDVKM. This CDR3 comprises 15 residues. In DNA form, the CDR3 reads TGTGCCAGCAGCAAAAGGACAGGGGGTCCCTACGAGCAGTACTTC. As protein: CASSKRTGGPYEQYF.

This clone is a singleton in its sample. The chain is built from TRBV27 and TRBJ1-1; TRBD1 matches at 8 bases. CDR1 is MNHEY, CDR2 SMNVEV, per germline (reference sequence). Unmatched junction bases numbered 15, after V lost 5 bases and J lost 13 bases. This CDR3 spans 14 amino acids. In DNA form, the CDR3 reads TGTGCCAGCAGTGCAGGGGACAGGATTCAGGTCGTTTTCTTT. Translation: CASSAGDRIQVVFF.

This sequence joins TRBV5-4 and TRBJ1-1; D possibly corresponds to TRBD1 (5 bases). Trimming pared 3 bases from V and 1 base from J, leaving 10 bases between. Germline V gene sequence: CDR1 SGHNT, CDR2 YYREEE (reference sequence). The CDR3 runs to 14 residues. The CDR3 DNA reads as TGTGCCAGCAGCTCCACGGGGGAGAACACTGAAGCTTTCTTT. Translating it yields CASSSTGENTEAFF.